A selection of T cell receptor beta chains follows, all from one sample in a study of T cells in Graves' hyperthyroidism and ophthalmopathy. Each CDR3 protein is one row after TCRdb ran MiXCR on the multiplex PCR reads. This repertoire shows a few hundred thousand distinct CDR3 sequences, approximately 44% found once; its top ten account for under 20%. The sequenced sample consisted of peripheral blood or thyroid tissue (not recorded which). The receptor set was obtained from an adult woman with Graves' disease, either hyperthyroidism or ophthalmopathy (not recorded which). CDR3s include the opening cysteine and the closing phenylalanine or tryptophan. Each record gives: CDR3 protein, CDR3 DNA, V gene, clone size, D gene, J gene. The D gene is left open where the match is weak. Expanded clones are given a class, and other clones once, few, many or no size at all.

CDR3: CASSTRQGYGNTIYF; DNA: TGTGCCAGCAGCACCCGACAGGGGTATGGAAACACCATATATTTT; V: TRBV7-2; size: many; D: TRBD1; J: TRBJ1-3
CDR3: CSSVQGPEAFF; DNA: TGCAGCAGTGTACAGGGTCCTGAAGCTTTCTTT; V: TRBV29-1; size: once; D: -; J: TRBJ1-1
CDR3: CASSLTFAATEAFF; DNA: TGTGCCAGCAGCTTAACCTTCGCGGCGACTGAAGCTTTCTTT; V: TRBV7-2; size: many; D: -; J: TRBJ1-1
CDR3: CASSYSNRGYEQYF; DNA: TGTGCCAGCAGTTACTCGAACAGGGGGTACGAGCAGTACTTC; V: TRBV6-5; size: many; D: TRBD1; J: TRBJ2-7
CDR3: CASSEAKDRRGETQYF; DNA: TGTGCCAGCAGTGAAGCGAAGGACAGACGGGGGGAGACCCAGTACTTC; V: TRBV2; size: many; D: -; J: TRBJ2-5
CDR3: CASSLGGTGDGQPQHF; DNA: TGTGCCAGCAGCTTAGGGGGGACAGGGGATGGCCAGCCCCAGCATTTT; V: TRBV7-9; size: -; D: TRBD1; J: TRBJ1-5
CDR3: CASSLSSGTYYEQYF; DNA: TGTGCCAGCAGCTTATCTTCCGGGACCTACTACGAGCAGTACTTC; V: TRBV7-9; size: -; D: -; J: TRBJ2-7
CDR3: CASSQENRYEQYF; DNA: TGCGCCAGCAGCCAAGAAAATAGGTACGAGCAGTACTTC; V: TRBV4-1; size: few; D: -; J: TRBJ2-7
CDR3: CASSLDTSGGPNTGELFF; DNA: TGCGCCAGCAGCCTGGACACTAGCGGGGGGCCTAACACCGGGGAGCTGTTTTTT; V: TRBV5-1; size: -; D: TRBD2; J: TRBJ2-2
CDR3: CASLAGRFYEQYF; DNA: TGCGCCAGCTTAGCGGGTAGATTTTACGAGCAGTACTTC; V: TRBV10-1; size: -; D: TRBD2; J: TRBJ2-7
CDR3: CAITSTSTDTQYF; DNA: TGTGCCATCACTTCTACCAGCACAGATACGCAGTATTTT; V: TRBV10-3; size: -; D: -; J: TRBJ2-3
CDR3: CAISDWADLYLPETQYF; DNA: TGTGCCATCAGTGACTGGGCCGATTTGTACCTCCCAGAGACCCAGTACTTC; V: TRBV10-3; size: -; D: -; J: TRBJ2-5
CDR3: CSVGTGGGHYGYTF; DNA: TGCAGCGTTGGGACAGGGGGCGGCCACTATGGCTACACCTTC; V: TRBV29-1; size: -; D: TRBD1; J: TRBJ1-2
CDR3: CSARKTGNTF; DNA: TGCAGTGCTAGAAAGACAGGGAACACCTTC; V: TRBV20-1; size: -; D: TRBD1; J: TRBJ1-2
CDR3: CASRRGNTGELFF; DNA: TGCGCCAGCAGAAGGGGGAACACCGGGGAGCTGTTTTTT; V: TRBV5-1; size: many; D: -; J: TRBJ2-2
CDR3: CASSLIARDFEQFF; DNA: TGTGCCAGCAGCTTAATCGCACGGGACTTTGAGCAGTTTTTT; V: TRBV7-9; size: once; D: -; J: TRBJ2-2
CDR3: CASSFSAEGNTIYF; DNA: TGTGCCAGCAGTTTTTCGGCGGAGGGAAACACCATATATTTT; V: TRBV12-3/TRBV12-4; size: many; D: -; J: TRBJ1-3
CDR3: CASSLYGQSETQYF; DNA: TGTGCCAGCAGTTTGTATGGACAGAGTGAGACCCAGTACTTC; V: TRBV12-3/TRBV12-4; size: -; D: -; J: TRBJ2-5